This record concerns one T cell receptor beta chain sequence. Its antigen is currently unknown. TCRdb's copy holds only in-frame clones and misses some; the assay was immunoSEQ multiplex PCR. The table records about 70,000 clones, over 80% of them present only once. The entry originates in a study of T cell responses to AZD1222 COVID-19 vaccine. In the study overall: Pooled samples include second doses given at about 4 or 12 weeks.

Regarding the study as a whole: Nearly half of spike-specific TCRs reportedly target unmutated variant regions. Of the AZD1222 recipients, only five or six were seropositive at baseline.

This sample comprised peripheral blood, obtained on day 0 of AZD1222 vaccination. The clonotype was recovered from an adult in good health.

The CDR3 coding sequence is TGTGCCAGCAGAAGGGGTGGGGAAGAGACCCAGTACTTC. Amino acid sequence: CASRRGGEETQYF. This chain links TRBV6-6 with TRBJ2-5, with D maybe TRBD1 (5 bases). V was cut by 6 bases and J by 3 bases, with 11 bases left in between. The CDR3 runs 13 residues. Germline V gives CDR1 MNHNY, CDR2 SVGAGI (reference sequence).